This T cell receptor (beta chain) was observed in a study of T cell responses to AZD1222 COVID-19 vaccine. Study results and caveats: Only a handful of AZD1222 recipients, several in all, had baseline seropositivity. In a largely white British group with more females than males, clonal diversity was possibly underestimated. Scientists sampled the repertoires only once the peak T cell response had passed.

The germline gives CDR1 MNHNY, CDR2 SVGAGI (reference sequence). This CDR3 contains 13 residues. The V end lost 7 bases, the J end lost 5 bases, and 12 bases lay between the germline ends. This clone has only one observation. No antigen is known for it. Second-dose recipients at about 4 or about 12 weeks were treated as one pooled group. The protocol was immunoSEQ multiplex PCR, while the TCRdb copy is restricted to in-frame clones and leaves out a portion. The sample yields roughly 150,000 clones, less than 95% seen once. The chain carries TRBV6-6 and TRBJ1-5, with D possibly matching TRBD1 (5 bases). This specimen was peripheral blood, taken 28 days after the second AZD1222 dose. The receptor comes from an adult who received the AZD1222 COVID-19 vaccine. CDR3 residues: CASKDQGDQPQHF. CDR3 nucleotides: TGTGCCAGCAAGGACCAGGGCGATCAGCCCCAGCATTTT.